These 22 T cell receptor beta chains share one sample of origin, sequenced in a study of T cells after yellow fever vaccination. TCRdb used MiXCR to reprocess the 5' RACE reads, holding one entry per CDR3 protein. The repertoire holds hundreds of thousands of distinct CDR3 sequences, roughly 17% seen once, with around 16% in the top ten. The sequencing used PBMCs, collected around 5 days after the first yellow fever vaccination. These receptors came from a man aged 18 to 35 who received the YFV17D yellow fever vaccine.

The table lists this clonotype with many counts. The CDR3, as DNA: TGTGCCAGCAGTCCTGGACAGTCCTACGAGCAGTACGTC. It is translated as CASSPGQSYEQYV. This rearrangement joins TRBV28 to TRBJ2-7, with D perhaps TRBD1 (6 bases). The CDR3 length is 13 residues. The V end lost 5 bases, the J end lost 1 base, and 9 bases lay between the germline ends. Germline-derived CDR1 and CDR2 are MDHEN and SYDVKM.

This clonotype came up a few times. The chain carries TRBV28 and TRBJ1-2; TRBD1 is a possible D gene (5 bases). From germline, CDR1 is MDHEN and CDR2 SYDVKM. The CDR3 totals 15 residues. The germline V and J ends were trimmed by 3 bases and 1 base, with 12 bases remaining between them. Here the CDR3 DNA reads TGTGCCAGCAGTTTGCCAGGGCGGAATAACTATGGCTACACCTTC. Its protein is CASSLPGRNNYGYTF.

In this sample, this clonotype turned up many times. The chain carries TRBV29-1 and TRBJ2-2, with D perhaps matching TRBD1 (6 bases). Trimming removed 7 bases from V and 2 bases from J, with 11 bases in between. CDR3 length equals 13 residues. Germline CDR1 SQVTM, CDR2 ANQGSEA. CDR3 amino acids: CSGRTVNTGELFF. Here the CDR3 DNA reads TGCAGCGGGAGGACAGTTAACACCGGGGAGCTGTTTTTT.

V and J are TRBV30 and TRBJ2-3, with 8 positions matching TRBD2. V shed 5 bases and J 6 bases; nucleotides not matched to a gene: 10. This CDR3 has 14 residues. Germline V lookup: CDR1 GTSNPN, CDR2 SVGIG (reference sequence). The CDR3 region is CAWSPGGASDTQYF. The DNA of the CDR3 is TGTGCCTGGTCTCCCGGGGGGGCTTCGGATACGCAGTATTTT.

V gene TRBV20-1 combines with J gene TRBJ2-1, with 7 bases that match TRBD2. V lost 6 bases, J lost 9 bases, and 14 bases stayed unmatched. Germline V CDR1 and CDR2: DFQATT, SNEGSKA (reference sequence). This CDR3 region has 14 residues. The CDR3 DNA reads as TGCAGTGCCAAGCAGGCGGGGGTCCGGCCTGAGCAGTTCTTC. It is translated as CSAKQAGVRPEQFF.

A single count supports this clonotype. The rearrangement links TRBV20-1 to TRBJ2-7, with 7 nucleotides matching TRBD1. The CDR3 runs to 13 residues. Losses at the gene ends were 1 base for V and 5 bases for J; bases not matched to a gene: 5. Germline CDR1 is DFQATT and CDR2 is SNEGSKA (reference sequence). The CDR3 here is CSARGQGDHEQYV. The DNA of the CDR3 is TGCAGTGCTAGAGGACAGGGTGACCACGAGCAGTACGTC.

This clonotype was detected only once. J is TRBJ1-1 and V is TRBV18; TRBD1 aligns across 9 bases. This CDR3 spans 17 amino acids. The J segment lost 4 bases and the V segment lost 5 bases, leaving 14 bases of the junction unmatched. Germline CDR1 is KGHSH and CDR2 is LQKENI. The DNA for the CDR3 is TGTGCCAGCTCAATTTCTGAACAGGGGGCGTATTTCACTGAAGCTTTCTTT. This sequence encodes CASSISEQGAYFTEAFF.

The chain has TRBV9 and TRBJ2-3; 14 bases are a match to TRBD2. Germline V gene sequence: CDR1 SGDLS, CDR2 YYNGEE. This CDR3 is built from 16 residues. The V gene end was trimmed by 2 bases and the J gene end by 3 bases; junction bases not matched to a gene: 2. The CDR3 region is CASSVGTSGGTDTQYF. The CDR3 nucleotides are TGTGCCAGCAGCGTTGGGACTAGCGGGGGTACAGATACGCAGTATTTT.

This clonotype was counted only a few times. The chain employs TRBV6-5 and TRBJ1-5; the D is unclear. This CDR3 region has 13 residues. Germline assignment: CDR1 MNHEY and CDR2 SVGAGI. Trimming stripped 0 bases from V and 4 bases from J, with 4 bases between. CDR3: CASSYSENQPQHF. The CDR3 nucleotides are TGTGCCAGCAGTTACTCCGAAAATCAGCCCCAGCATTTT.

V usage is TRBV4-3 and J usage is TRBJ1-1; D gene ambiguous. V lost 4 bases and J lost 1, with 10 bases in between. The CDR3 covers 14 residues. Germline V gene lookup returns CDR1 LGHNA and CDR2 YSLEER. CDR3 protein: CASSLSPRNTEAFF. The DNA for the CDR3 is TGCGCCAGCAGCCTATCCCCCCGGAACACTGAAGCTTTCTTT.

This sequence joins TRBV5-1 and TRBJ1-4, with 7 bases aligning to TRBD1. Germline trimming cut 1 base from V and 0 bases from J; bases unmatched to any gene: 3. The CDR3 sequence is 16 residues long. Germline V gene data show CDR1 as SGHRS and CDR2 as YFSETQ. The CDR3 reads CASSLNRGSTNEKLFF. CDR3 coding DNA: TGCGCCAGCAGCTTGAACAGGGGCTCAACTAATGAAAAACTGTTTTTT. Filled out from reference TRBV5-1 and TRBJ1-4, the complete variable domain reads KAGVTQTPRYLIKTRGQQVTLSCSPISGHRSVSWYQQTPGQGLQFLFEYFSETQRNKGNFPGRFSGRQFSNSRSEMNVSTLELGDSALYLCASSLNRGSTNEKLFFGSGTQLSVL.

This clonotype has ten or more counts. V and J are TRBV10-1 and TRBJ2-2, with D possibly matching TRBD2 (5 bases). The CDR3 length is 13 residues. Germline CDR1 is WNHNN and CDR2 is SYGVQD (reference sequence). With 3 bases removed from V and 3 bases from J, the gap between germline ends came to 5 bases. The CDR3 loop reads CASSDGDTGELFF. DNA for the CDR3: TGCGCCAGCAGTGACGGGGACACCGGGGAGCTGTTTTTT.

The V and J genes are TRBV12-3 or TRBV12-4 and TRBJ2-3, with 8 bases aligning to TRBD1. V gave up 6 bases and J gave up 5 bases; unmatched junction bases: 10. The CDR3 covers 15 residues. For the CDR3, the DNA is TGTGCCAGCAGACCAACAACAGGGGGGATAGATACGCAGTATTTT. Translated, it gives CASRPTTGGIDTQYF.

This chain joins TRBV5-1 and TRBJ1-4, with D possibly matching TRBD1 (5 bases). The CDR3 has 16 amino acids. V was pared by 3 bases and J by 5 bases, with 17 bases between. The germline CDR1 and CDR2 sequences are SGHRS and YFSETQ. The DNA for the CDR3 is TGCGCCAGCAGCTCCGGGACCGTTCTGGCAAATGAAAAACTGTTTTTT. This sequence encodes CASSSGTVLANEKLFF.

The chain is built from TRBV9 and TRBJ1-4; a weak D match, TRBD1 (5 bases). This CDR3 comprises 15 residues. V was cut by 3 bases and J by 7 bases, with 16 bases left in between. Germline lookup yields CDR1 SGDLS and CDR2 YYNGEE. As DNA, the CDR3 is TGTGCCAGCAGCGCCGCACAGGTTGAGGGTGAAAAACTGTTTTTT. Protein: CASSAAQVEGEKLFF.

A few counts support this clonotype. This chain links TRBV29-1 with TRBJ1-1; D is perhaps TRBD1 (5 bases). V lost 7 bases to trimming and J lost 3 bases, with 24 bases between them. Germline loops: CDR1 SQVTM, CDR2 ANQGSEA. This CDR3 is built from 16 residues. For the CDR3, the DNA is TGCAGCGCTGGAGTAACAGGTGGTTACGTAGACACTGAAGCTTTCTTT. Translated, it gives CSAGVTGGYVDTEAFF.

This clonotype was recorded a few times. This rearrangement joins TRBV18 to TRBJ2-1; 7 bases line up with TRBD2. The CDR3 runs 15 residues. V was clipped by 2 bases and J by 6 bases; unmatched bases: 7. CDR1 and CDR2 (germline): KGHSH, LQKENI. DNA for the CDR3: TGTGCCAGCTCACCAGGGCAAGCGGGGCTCAATGAGCAGTTCTTC. It translates to CASSPGQAGLNEQFF.

In its sample, this clonotype was seen a few times. The chain has TRBV6-5 and TRBJ2-2; TRBD2 might be the D (7 bases). V shed 2 bases and J shed 7 bases, with 11 bases lying between them. Germline-derived CDR1 and CDR2 are MNHEY and SVGAGI. This CDR3 comprises 14 residues. The CDR3 bases are TGTGCCAGCAGTTACCGGGGGGCGGACGGGGAGCTGTTTTTT. This codes for CASSYRGADGELFF.

The chain links TRBV6-2 or TRBV6-3 to TRBJ1-6; 7 bases map to TRBD1. V shed 6 bases, J shed 8 bases, and the junction held 10 bases outside the gene matches. The CDR3 sequence is 15 residues long. CDR1 is MNHEY and CDR2 is SVGEGT in the germline V gene. The CDR3 DNA is TGTGCCAGCAGACCCGGTGACAGGGCGGATTCACCCCTCCACTTT. This codes for CASRPGDRADSPLHF.

This chain links TRBV7-2 with TRBJ1-4; D is unclear. The V gene's germline CDR1 is SGHTA and CDR2 FQGNSA. The CDR3 is 15 amino acids. The ends were cut back, 2 bases at V and 7 bases at J, with 14 bases in the middle. The CDR3 here is CASSLSWVGGEKLFF. In DNA, the CDR3 is TGTGCCAGCAGCTTAAGTTGGGTGGGAGGTGAAAAACTGTTTTTT.

This sequence joins TRBV5-1 and TRBJ2-1; D is ambiguous. This CDR3 region has 15 residues. Looked up from germline, CDR1 is SGHRS and CDR2 is YFSETQ. Trimming cost V 0 bases and J 0 bases, with 7 bases left between them. This CDR3 is CASSLADSSYNEQFF. In nucleotides, the CDR3 is TGCGCCAGCAGCTTGGCCGATAGCTCCTACAATGAGCAGTTCTTC.

J is TRBJ1-3 and V is TRBV14; TRBD1 aligns across 8 bases. Germline V gene data show CDR1 as SGHDN and CDR2 as FVKESK. V lost 5 bases to trimming and J lost 4 bases; unmatched junction nucleotides: 1. This CDR3 spans 13 amino acids. The DNA for the CDR3 is TGTGCCAGCAGCGGGACAGGAGGAAACACCATATATTTT. Translated, it gives CASSGTGGNTIYF.